This entry features one TCR beta chain sequence. What it binds is unknown. This specimen comes from a study of cytomegalovirus exposure and HLA in healthy donors. V was trimmed by 3 bases and J by 3 bases, leaving 9 bases between them. Germline CDR1 GTSNPN, CDR2 SVGIG (reference sequence). CDR3 length: 13 amino acids. Researchers ran the PCR with 60 Vbeta and 13 Jbeta primers. Clones were read by immunoSEQ multiplex PCR, and TCRdb kept only the in-frame ones, dropping some. The sample consists of about 160,000 clones, 65% to 85% of them appearing once. Study-wide findings and caveats: Immune exposure information available was restricted to CMV serostatus. There were several of the most significant clusters that appeared linked to common viral pathogens in a later analysis.

This chain connects TRBV30 to TRBJ1-5, with D hard to call. The sequence was obtained from a man aged 40-50 years in good health and CMV-seropositive. The source material was PBMCs. CDR3 DNA sequence: TGTGCCTGGAGAGGCGGCCTCAATCAGCCCCAGCATTTT. Translation: CAWRGGLNQPQHF.